A selection of T cell receptor beta chains follows, all from one sample in a study of T cell responses to AZD1222 COVID-19 vaccine. Profiled with immunoSEQ multiplex PCR; TCRdb holds only in-frame clones, not every one. Of around 99,000 clones in the sample, approximately 90% were seen once. The material sequenced was peripheral blood, taken on day 0 of AZD1222 vaccination. The origin of the receptors is an adult in good health. CDR3s include the opening cysteine and the closing phenylalanine or tryptophan. D genes are given only for firm matches. A row's size may be missing; if present it is once, few, many or a size class.

CDR3 length	V gene	clone size	J gene	D gene	CDR3 DNA	CDR3 protein
14	TRBV5-4	once	TRBJ2-5	TRBD2	TGTGCCACGCAGGGTAGCGGGGGACAAGAGACCCAGTACTTC	CATQGSGGQETQYF
15	TRBV11-2	-	TRBJ2-7	-	TGTGCCAGCAGCTTACTCACCAGGACACCCTACGAGCAGTACTTC	CASSLLTRTPYEQYF
15	TRBV5-4	-	TRBJ1-1	TRBD1	TGTGCCAGCAGCTTGGTTGGGACAGGAAATGGGGAAGCTTTCTTT	CASSLVGTGNGEAFF
14	TRBV10-3	-	TRBJ1-1	-	TGTGCCTCTACACGGACGGTTGCGAACACTGAAGCTTTCTTT	CASTRTVANTEAFF
15	TRBV4-1	-	TRBJ1-5	-	TGCGCCAGCAGCCAAGCTCGGGGGTGGGATCAGCCCCAGCATTTT	CASSQARGWDQPQHF
14	TRBV7-9	-	TRBJ2-7	-	TGTGCCAGCACCCCCGACGGGGGGCCCTACGAGCAGTACTTC	CASTPDGGPYEQYF
18	TRBV4-1	-	TRBJ1-1	TRBD1	TGCGCCAGCAGCCAAGGAAGGCTTACAGGGGGGGACCCGGGGGAAGCTTTCTTT	CASSQGRLTGGDPGEAFF
13	TRBV19	-	TRBJ1-1	-	TGTGCCAGTACGAAGGGTCGGGGGACCGAAGCTTTCTTT	CASTKGRGTEAFF
19	TRBV4-1	-	TRBJ1-2	TRBD1	TGCGCCAGCAGCCAAGTCTTTGTATGGGGACAGGGCAGGGGATATGGCTACACCTTC	CASSQVFVWGQGRGYGYTF
15	TRBV7-7	-	TRBJ2-7	-	TGTGCTAGCAGCCCTAGCTCTGGAGGGTCCTACGAGCAGTACTTC	CASSPSSGGSYEQYF
12	TRBV24-1	-	TRBJ1-2	-	TGTGCCACCAGTGAATCAGGTTGGGGCTACACCTTC	CATSESGWGYTF
14	TRBV10-2	-	TRBJ2-7	-	TGCGCCAGCAAGGACGGATGGGGGCTGTACGAGCAGTACTTC	CASKDGWGLYEQYF
13	TRBV10-3	-	TRBJ1-1	-	TGTGCCATCAGCGTAATCGGGGAGACTGAAGCTTTCTTT	CAISVIGETEAFF
14	TRBV5-1	-	TRBJ1-6	-	TGCGCCAGCAGCTTGCAATCGGATAATTCACCCCTCCACTTT	CASSLQSDNSPLHF
12	TRBV6-2/TRBV6-3	-	TRBJ1-6	-	TGTGCCAGCAGTTACGGTTGGACACCCCTCCACTTT	CASSYGWTPLHF
14	TRBV30	once	TRBJ1-3	-	TGTGCCTGGAGTGGGCTTGAGCGAGGAAACACCATATATTTT	CAWSGLERGNTIYF
14	TRBV7-9	-	TRBJ1-4	-	TGTGCCAGCAGCTTAGCCGAGGGTTCTGAAAAACTGTTTTTT	CASSLAEGSEKLFF
13	TRBV3-1/TRBV3-2	-	TRBJ2-5	-	TGTGCCAGCAGCCAAGTTACGGGAGAGACCCAGTACTTC	CASSQVTGETQYF
15	TRBV18	-	TRBJ1-2	-	TGTGCCAGCTCACTTGGGCAGGAGCTCAACTATGGCTACACCTTC	CASSLGQELNYGYTF
15	TRBV7-3	-	TRBJ2-1	TRBD2	TGTGCCAGCAGCCCCTCCGCGGGGGGCATGGATGAGCAGTTCTTC	CASSPSAGGMDEQFF
13	TRBV12-3/TRBV12-4	-	TRBJ1-2	-	TGTGCCAGTTCCAAGGGAGATGGGTATGGCCACACCTTC	CASSKGDGYGHTF
12	TRBV14	-	TRBJ1-4	-	TGTGCCAGCAGCCACAATAATGAAAAACTGTTTTTT	CASSHNNEKLFF
12	TRBV3-1/TRBV3-2	-	TRBJ1-2	-	TGTGCCAGCAGCCAAAGAGGCTATGGCTACACCTTC	CASSQRGYGYTF
16	TRBV30	-	TRBJ2-3	TRBD2	TGTGCCTGGAGTGTGAAGCGGGGAGGGTCCGGAGATACGCAGTATTTT	CAWSVKRGGSGDTQYF
15	TRBV18	-	TRBJ1-5	-	TGTGCCAGCTCACCCACGCAGGGATCGGGTCAGCCCCAGCATTTT	CASSPTQGSGQPQHF
15	TRBV12-5	-	TRBJ2-1	-	TGTGCTAGTGGTTTGCTAATAAGCTCCTACAATGAGCAGTTCTTC	CASGLLISSYNEQFF
14	TRBV11-2	-	TRBJ1-1	-	TGTGCCAGCAGCTTCGACAGGACGAACACTGAAGCTTTCTTT	CASSFDRTNTEAFF
14	TRBV19	-	TRBJ1-5	-	TGTGCCAGTAGAGGCCCCGATAGCAATCAGCCCCAGCATTTT	CASRGPDSNQPQHF
12	TRBV9	-	TRBJ1-2	-	TGTGCCAGCAGCCCTACGATCGGGGGCTACACCTTC	CASSPTIGGYTF
14	TRBV30	-	TRBJ1-2	-	TGTGCCTGGAGTGTAAGAGCCATAGAGGATGGCTACACCTTC	CAWSVRAIEDGYTF
14	TRBV7-9	-	TRBJ1-6	-	TGTGCCAGCAGCTTTCGGACAAGTAGTTCACCCCTCCACTTT	CASSFRTSSSPLHF